A selection of T cell receptor beta chains follows, all from one sample in a study of cytomegalovirus exposure and HLA in healthy donors. Measured with immunoSEQ multiplex PCR; TCRdb has only the in-frame clones, and not every one. The sample has 250,000 to 400,000 clones; 88% are singletons. The source material was PBMCs. These receptors were taken from a man aged 25-45 years in good health and CMV-seronegative. The CDR3 runs from the conserved cysteine through the conserved F or W. A D gene is named only where the DNA matches it firmly. The listing skips clone size in some rows; elsewhere it reads once, few, many or a size class.

j_call: TRBJ2-5; v_call: TRBV6-1; d_call: TRBD2; clone_size: .; cdr3_aa: CASRERGQETQYF; cdr3_nt: TGTGCCAGCAGGGAGCGGGGCCAGGAGACCCAGTACTTC
j_call: TRBJ1-6; v_call: TRBV28; d_call: TRBD1; clone_size: once; cdr3_aa: CASSLTGARQGSPLHF; cdr3_nt: TGTGCCAGCAGTTTAACAGGGGCGAGACAGGGTTCACCCCTCCACTTT
j_call: TRBJ1-1; v_call: TRBV19; d_call: .; clone_size: .; cdr3_aa: CASSIVRGSNGNTEAFF; cdr3_nt: TGTGCCAGTAGTATAGTCCGGGGGTCTAACGGTAACACTGAAGCTTTCTTT
j_call: TRBJ1-2; v_call: TRBV28; d_call: TRBD1; clone_size: .; cdr3_aa: CAIKGQGIKNGYTF; cdr3_nt: TGTGCCATCAAAGGACAGGGGATAAAAAATGGCTACACCTTC
j_call: TRBJ2-5; v_call: TRBV11-3; d_call: .; clone_size: .; cdr3_aa: CASSVDRSQETQYF; cdr3_nt: TGTGCCAGCAGCGTCGACAGGTCCCAAGAGACCCAGTACTTC
j_call: TRBJ1-1; v_call: TRBV7-2; d_call: .; clone_size: .; cdr3_aa: CASSLVMSSEAFF; cdr3_nt: TGTGCCAGCAGCTTAGTTATGAGTAGTGAAGCTTTCTTT
j_call: TRBJ2-1; v_call: TRBV10-3; d_call: .; clone_size: once; cdr3_aa: CAISMGGSYNEQFF; cdr3_nt: TGTGCCATCAGTATGGGGGGCTCCTACAATGAGCAGTTCTTC
j_call: TRBJ2-7; v_call: TRBV6-6; d_call: TRBD1; clone_size: .; cdr3_aa: CASRPGQGTRKQYF; cdr3_nt: TGTGCCAGCAGGCCGGGACAGGGGACAAGAAAGCAGTACTTC
j_call: TRBJ2-7; v_call: TRBV30; d_call: .; clone_size: once; cdr3_aa: CAWSVLGGDEQYF; cdr3_nt: TGTGCCTGGAGTGTATTAGGGGGAGACGAGCAGTACTTC
j_call: TRBJ2-7; v_call: TRBV7-9; d_call: .; clone_size: once; cdr3_aa: CASSLAGTLGSEQYF; cdr3_nt: TGTGCCAGCAGCTTAGCCGGGACATTAGGTTCCGAGCAGTACTTC
j_call: TRBJ1-4; v_call: TRBV6-6; d_call: .; clone_size: .; cdr3_aa: CASSYSGQDNEKLFF; cdr3_nt: TGTGCCAGCAGTTACTCGGGACAAGATAATGAAAAACTGTTTTTT
j_call: TRBJ2-5; v_call: TRBV4-2; d_call: TRBD1; clone_size: .; cdr3_aa: CASSQETGMQETQYF; cdr3_nt: TGTGCCAGCAGCCAAGAGACAGGGATGCAAGAGACCCAGTACTTC
j_call: TRBJ1-3; v_call: TRBV6-1; d_call: .; clone_size: .; cdr3_aa: CASSEMSLSGNTIYF; cdr3_nt: TGTGCCAGCAGTGAAATGAGCCTCTCTGGAAACACCATATATTTT
j_call: TRBJ2-7; v_call: TRBV27; d_call: TRBD1; clone_size: .; cdr3_aa: CASSFYPPTGDYEQYF; cdr3_nt: TGTGCCAGCAGCTTTTACCCCCCGACAGGGGACTACGAGCAGTACTTC
j_call: TRBJ1-3; v_call: TRBV11-2; d_call: TRBD1; clone_size: .; cdr3_aa: CASSSRDRVAGNTIYF; cdr3_nt: TGTGCCAGCAGCTCCCGGGACAGGGTGGCGGGAAACACCATATATTTT
j_call: TRBJ1-6; v_call: TRBV4-1; d_call: .; clone_size: .; cdr3_aa: CASSFRDTEYSPLHF; cdr3_nt: TGCGCCAGCAGCTTCCGGGACACTGAATATTCACCCCTCCACTTT
j_call: TRBJ2-7; v_call: TRBV27; d_call: .; clone_size: .; cdr3_aa: CAISDEFGEQYF; cdr3_nt: TGTGCCATCTCTGATGAGTTCGGCGAGCAGTACTTC
j_call: TRBJ2-3; v_call: TRBV7-9; d_call: .; clone_size: .; cdr3_aa: CASSYSGGTDTQYF; cdr3_nt: TGTGCCAGCAGCTATAGTGGGGGGACAGATACGCAGTATTTT
j_call: TRBJ2-5; v_call: TRBV5-1; d_call: TRBD2; clone_size: .; cdr3_aa: CASSATSGAVFGTQYF; cdr3_nt: TGCGCCAGCAGCGCTACTAGCGGGGCTGTTTTTGGGACCCAGTACTTC
j_call: TRBJ2-1; v_call: TRBV18; d_call: .; clone_size: .; cdr3_aa: CASSPGQPGLSHEQFF; cdr3_nt: TGTGCCAGCTCACCAGGTCAGCCGGGACTGAGCCATGAGCAGTTCTTC
j_call: TRBJ1-1; v_call: TRBV5-1; d_call: TRBD1; clone_size: .; cdr3_aa: CASSPGTVRAFF; cdr3_nt: TGCGCCAGCAGCCCGGGGACAGTACGAGCTTTCTTT
j_call: TRBJ1-6; v_call: TRBV19; d_call: .; clone_size: few; cdr3_aa: CASTRRGDSPLHF; cdr3_nt: TGTGCCAGTACCCGCCGAGGAGATTCACCCCTCCACTTT
j_call: TRBJ2-7; v_call: TRBV11-2; d_call: TRBD1; clone_size: few; cdr3_aa: CASSLVRTGSHEQYF; cdr3_nt: TGTGCCAGCAGCTTAGTGAGGACAGGGTCGCACGAGCAGTACTTC
j_call: TRBJ1-6; v_call: TRBV27; d_call: .; clone_size: .; cdr3_aa: CASSSGIGAPLHF; cdr3_nt: TGTGCCAGCAGTTCCGGGATAGGAGCACCCCTCCACTTT
j_call: TRBJ2-3; v_call: TRBV10-3; d_call: TRBD2; clone_size: .; cdr3_aa: CAILGTSGGADTQYF; cdr3_nt: TGTGCCATCTTAGGGACTAGCGGGGGAGCAGATACGCAGTATTTT